This note documents a single T cell receptor (beta chain) sequence. This sample is drawn from a study of blood T cell repertoires in COVID-19. The protocol was immunoSEQ multiplex PCR, while the TCRdb copy is restricted to in-frame clones and leaves out a portion. Among just over 150,000 clones, roughly 90% were seen once, and the ten largest hold around 4.6%. V lost 4 bases and J lost 7, with 11 bases in between. The CDR3 consists of 12 residues. CDR1 is SEHNR, CDR2 FQNEAQ, per germline (reference sequence). This receptor was identified in a man aged 30 to 39 with COVID-19, enrolled during active disease. The chain combines TRBV7-9 with TRBJ2-7; D is uncertain. Sequenced: peripheral blood. This CDR3 reads CASSSFEREQYF. The CDR3 DNA sequence: TGTGCCAGCAGCTCCTTCGAGAGGGAGCAGTACTTC.